Shown below are 6 T cell receptor beta chains from a single sample sequenced in a study of CD8+ T cells in alopecia areata. Extraction of RNA preceded its reverse transcription into cDNA, which served as the sequencing template. Produced via immunoSEQ multiplex PCR; TCRdb's table is partial and in-frame only. The table has approximately 180,000 clones, about 70% seen once; the top ten hold 11%. The source material was CD8+ T cells sorted from blood, sampled at week 0. The receptor set was obtained from a human donor with alopecia areata.

This chain uses TRBV9 with TRBJ2-7; no definite D call. Looked up from germline, CDR1 is SGDLS and CDR2 is YYNGEE. CDR3 size: 15 residues. V was pared by 1 base and J by 0 bases, with 11 bases between. Here the CDR3 reads CASSVRYGNSYEQYF. CDR3 DNA sequence: TGTGCCAGCAGCGTACGCTATGGGAACTCCTACGAGCAGTACTTC. The full variable domain, rest sourced from reference TRBV9 and TRBJ2-7, is DSGVTQTPKHLITATGQRVTLRCSPRSGDLSVYWYQQSLDQGLQFLIQYYNGEERAKGNILERFSAQQFPDLHSELNLSSLELGDSALYFCASSVRYGNSYEQYFGPGTRLTVT.

The gene calls are TRBV11-2 and TRBJ1-5; D call uncertain. The CDR3 runs 15 residues. Trimming took 2 bases from V and 0 from J, leaving 8 bases between them. In germline, CDR1 is SGHAT, CDR2 FQNNGV. The CDR3 loop reads CASSLNGNSNQPQHF. CDR3 nucleotides: TGTGCCAGCAGCTTAAACGGGAATAGCAATCAGCCCCAGCATTTT.

A word on this clone: One junction end disagrees with the germline gene, perhaps due to a read error. This chain connects TRBV20-1 to TRBJ1-3, with no clear D. Germline lookup yields CDR1 DFQATT and CDR2 SNEGSKA (reference sequence). The length of the CDR3 is 11 residues. The CDR3 DNA sequence: TGCAGTGCCCCTTATCTTGGAGATTGGTTATTT. Amino acids: CSAPYLGDWLF.

This clone was seen a handful of times. Written as DNA, the CDR3 is TGTGCCAGCAGTGAATTGACGGGGGAGAGGCCCCAGCATTTT. Its protein product is CASSELTGERPQHF. The chain combines TRBV6-5 with TRBJ1-5; possibly TRBD1 for D (5 bases). This CDR3 has 14 residues. V was cut by 5 bases and J by 9 bases, with 17 bases left in between. Germline V lookup: CDR1 MNHEY, CDR2 SVGAGI.

The chain joins TRBV27 to TRBJ2-5, with D maybe TRBD1 (5 bases). Germline-derived CDR1 and CDR2 are MNHEY and SMNVEV (reference sequence). The CDR3 contains 14 residues. V lost 3 bases and J 4 bases, leaving 12 bases between the germline ends. This chain's CDR3 is CASSLNRQLETQYF. Here the CDR3 DNA reads TGTGCCAGCAGTTTGAACAGACAGTTAGAGACCCAGTACTTC.

The rearrangement joins TRBV2 to TRBJ2-1; D possibly uses TRBD1 or TRBD2 (5 bases each). There are 14 residues in the CDR3. Germline values: CDR1 SNHLY, CDR2 FYNNEI. V was pared by 5 bases and J by 7 bases, with 15 bases between. CDR3 loop: CASSPGAEWNEQFF. CDR3 nucleotides: TGTGCCAGCAGTCCCGGGGCTGAGTGGAATGAGCAGTTCTTC.